The TCR beta chain described here comes from a study of blood T cell repertoires in COVID-19 (dated by TCRdb to the early 2020s). Looking at the study overall: The collaborator samples originated in the United States, Italy and Spain and spanned the acute and convalescent phases of COVID-19. The sample metadata nearly always contained a de-identified subject ID, COVID-19 status, age in years and sex. The dataset comprised deeply sampled blood TCRbeta repertoires from subjects exposed to, actively infected with, or recovered from COVID-19. The material from the prospective study consisted of cDNA or gDNA derived from T cells, B-cell-depleted T cells, or PBMCs. The repertoires were released in a freely available public database meant as a resource for research on the immune response to SARS-CoV-2. Samples were obtained from the ongoing ImmuneRACE study (first 160 participants) and from 1,254 subjects provided by 6 global collaborators. HLA class I and class II types, where available, came from metadata supplied by the sample provider rather than from assay-based typing.

The junction carries 11 bases between V and J, which are trimmed by 6 bases and 3 bases respectively. The germline V gene gives CDR1 as SNHLY and CDR2 as FYNNEI. Including the terminal cysteine and phenylalanine, the CDR3 comprises 14 residues. CDR3 DNA is the only sequence kept; it has 42 bases, read in frame from the first base. Enrolling through a virtual design, the prospective study's participants ranged in age from roughly 18 to 89 years and lived across roughly 23 United States geographic areas. In the prospective study, cohorts were assigned on the basis of participant-reported clinical history obtained from a screening survey and a study questionnaire. Each participant in the prospective study had whole blood, serum and a nasopharyngeal or oropharyngeal swab collected by mobile phlebotomists. Additional blood draws and questionnaires over an approximately two-month period could optionally be provided by prospective study participants. Before DNA extraction, blood samples from the prospective study were shipped at room temperature or frozen.

Concerning this clone itself: Its recognized antigen is unknown. The sample holds no much larger clone one base away, and base qualities are not on file.

TCRbeta CDR3 regions were amplified from genomic DNA by means of the immunoSEQ Assay, a bias-controlled multiplex PCR. As for the original processing: The number of nucleated cells in each sample was estimated from the amplification of reference gene primers within the assay. To quantify the absolute abundance of each unique TCRbeta CDR3 rearrangement, sequence reads were collapsed and filtered. For each sample, productive Simpson clonality was calculated as the square root of Simpson's diversity index over productive rearrangements. Here the immuneACCESS table is served through TCRdb, limited to in-frame sequences with V and J called. Missing clones are a known gap in these copies; in checked studies unresolved V genes cover under half, and the rest lacks a known reason. Clone size and V and J calls were adopted from that table, with D and trimming inferred from the DNA. Counted in this sample were tens of thousands of clones; around 88% of them appeared once. The ten largest clones add up to 1% to 1.5% of the sample.

The paper's findings and limits, for the study overall: The quantity of clinical and demographic metadata differed by source and by participant and was supplied without curation.

Recombination linked TRBV2 to TRBJ2-2, with TRBD1 tentatively as D gene (6 bases match). The sample was PBMCs or T cells enriched from blood (not recorded which). The sequence was collected from a woman aged 50 to 60 with acute COVID-19. The CDR3 region has the sequence CASRSAGDTGELFF. In nucleotide form, the sequence is TGTGCCAGCAGGTCGGCAGGGGACACCGGGGAGCTGTTTTTT.